The clone carrying this T cell receptor beta chain was counted a single time. These data are taken from a study of blood T cell repertoires in COVID-19. The wider study: The origin of the acute and convalescent COVID-19 samples was the United States, Italy and Spain. From T cells, B-cell-depleted T cells, or PBMCs came the material, which was cDNA or gDNA.

This CDR3 is built from 17 residues. The germline V gene encodes CDR1 MNHNS and CDR2 SASEGT. The junction had 5 bases not matched to a gene; V was cut back by 0 bases and J by 4 bases. The authors' processing: Estimation of nucleated cell counts was performed using reference gene primer amplification. The assay was immunoSEQ multiplex PCR, and TCRdb's table has in-frame clones only and misses some. Clone size and V and J calls were adopted from that table, with D and trimming inferred from the DNA. The sample lists over 120,000 clones, around 79% occurring once. In Cohort 3, a recovered donor had either two negative PCRs, clearance, or symptom resolution.

This rearrangement joins TRBV6-1 to TRBJ2-7; 14 bases line up with TRBD2. Specimen: PBMCs or T cells enriched from blood (not recorded which). This TCR was sampled from a woman in her 50s who had recovered from COVID-19. In DNA form, the CDR3 reads TGTGCCAGCAGTGAAGCGGGGACTAGCGGGAGACGGTACGAGCAGTACTTC. Translating it yields CASSEAGTSGRRYEQYF.